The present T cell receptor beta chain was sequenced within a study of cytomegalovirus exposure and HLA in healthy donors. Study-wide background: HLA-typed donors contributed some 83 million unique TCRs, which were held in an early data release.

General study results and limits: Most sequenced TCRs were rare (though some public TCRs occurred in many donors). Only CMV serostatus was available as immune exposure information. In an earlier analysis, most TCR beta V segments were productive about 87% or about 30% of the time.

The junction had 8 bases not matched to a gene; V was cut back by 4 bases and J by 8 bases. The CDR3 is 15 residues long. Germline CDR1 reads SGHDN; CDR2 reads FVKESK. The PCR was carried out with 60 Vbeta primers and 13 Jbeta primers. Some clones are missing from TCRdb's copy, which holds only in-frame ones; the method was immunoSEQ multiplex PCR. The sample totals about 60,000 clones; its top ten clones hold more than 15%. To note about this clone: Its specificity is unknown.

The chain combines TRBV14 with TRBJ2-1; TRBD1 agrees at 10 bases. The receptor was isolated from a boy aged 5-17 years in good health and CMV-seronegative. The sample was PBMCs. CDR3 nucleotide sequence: TGTGCCAGCAGCCCCTCCGGGACAGGGGTCCATGAGCAGTTCTTC. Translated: CASSPSGTGVHEQFF.